This T cell receptor beta chain originates from a study of T cell repertoires in cytomegalovirus infection. The overall study: Public TCR beta signatures provided an indication of both CMV infection and a matching HLA type.

The CDR3 has 14 residues. V lost 10 bases, J lost 8 bases, and 14 bases stayed unmatched. Germline V gene lookup returns CDR1 ENHRY and CDR2 SYGVKD. In the case of this clonotype: Antigen specificity is unknown.

MiXCR was run by TCRdb on the reads, yielding one entry per CDR3 protein. In the table there are around 570,000 distinct CDR3 sequences, 40% of which are singletons. General study findings and limits: Public TCR beta family frequency separated CMV-and-HLA carriers, including in an independent cohort.

The clonotype was recovered from a human donor in good health (CMV status not recorded). Some clones in this sample may be carry-over from other donors' samples. Sequencing was performed on cultured PBMCs, taken from culture after CMV antigen stimulation. This chain links TRBV10-3 with TRBJ2-1; 7 bases match TRBD2. CDR3 loop: CATTARRELDEQFF. CDR3 DNA sequence: TGTGCCACTACGGCCCGGCGGGAGTTAGATGAGCAGTTCTTC.